These T cell receptor beta chains were read from a single sample in a study of blood T cell repertoires in COVID-19. Repertoires were generated with immunoSEQ multiplex PCR, while TCRdb's copy carries only in-frame clones and drops some. The sample consists of about half a million clones, approximately 85% of them appearing once. Sequencing was performed on peripheral blood. Source of these receptors: a human donor in a cohort sampled during active COVID-19. Each CDR3 is given with its conserved first and last residue. D genes are given only for firm matches. Size values are once, few and many counts, or a class for expanded clones, and some rows have none.

V gene	clone size	J gene	D gene	CDR3 protein	CDR3 DNA
TRBV30	NA	TRBJ2-7	NA	CAWSFQGGYEQYF	TGTGCCTGGAGTTTTCAGGGCGGCTACGAGCAGTACTTC
TRBV4-1	NA	TRBJ1-2	NA	CASSPMVPRRGASGYTF	TGCGCCAGCAGCCCAATGGTTCCCCGCAGGGGCGCAAGTGGCTACACCTTC
TRBV20-1	few	TRBJ2-7	NA	CSARDIDEQYF	TGCAGTGCTAGAGATATCGACGAGCAGTACTTC
TRBV6-6	NA	TRBJ1-2	NA	CASSTREGGYGYTF	TGTGCCAGCAGTACCCGGGAGGGAGGCTATGGCTACACCTTC
TRBV5-5	NA	TRBJ1-6	NA	CASSLLASQVSPLHF	TGTGCCAGCAGCTTGTTGGCCAGCCAGGTTTCACCCCTCCACTTT
TRBV19	NA	TRBJ2-1	TRBD2	CASSIGVAGSLEQFF	TGTGCCAGTAGTATTGGAGTAGCGGGATCGTTGGAGCAGTTCTTC
TRBV27	NA	TRBJ2-3	TRBD2	CASSLRGLAGEDTQYF	TGTGCCAGCAGTTTACGCGGACTAGCGGGAGAAGATACGCAGTATTTT
TRBV7-9	NA	TRBJ1-1	NA	CASSPTTGVNTEAFF	TGTGCCAGCAGCCCCACGACAGGAGTGAACACTGAAGCTTTCTTT
TRBV6-2/TRBV6-3	NA	TRBJ2-5	NA	CASSGGGGLETQYF	TGTGCCAGCAGCGGAGGGGGGGGGCTCGAGACCCAGTACTTC
TRBV7-2	NA	TRBJ2-1	TRBD1	CASSSTQGHHYNEQFF	TGTGCCAGCAGCTCTACACAGGGGCATCACTACAATGAGCAGTTCTTC